A selection of T cell receptor beta chains follows, all from one sample in a study of CD8 T cells in Susac syndrome. TCRdb reanalysed the immunoSEQ multiplex PCR reads using MiXCR and keeps one entry per CDR3 protein. Of around 150,000 distinct CDR3 sequences listed, 93% are singletons. The sequenced sample was CD4+ T cells from PBMCs. All receptors come from a human donor in good health. Each CDR3 is given with its conserved first and last residue. Fields, in order: D gene, V gene, clone size, J gene, CDR3 protein, CDR3 DNA. A D gene is named only where the DNA matches it firmly. Size tells how often a clone was seen (once, few, many) or the class of an expanded clone, and some rows leave it out.

TRBD2	TRBV20-1	NA	TRBJ2-1	CSPPDGTSGPISYNEQFF	TGCAGTCCCCCGGACGGGACTAGCGGCCCCATTTCCTACAATGAGCAGTTCTTC
NA	TRBV18	NA	TRBJ2-1	CASSPNWSGAYNEQFF	TGTGCCAGCTCACCCAATTGGTCGGGGGCCTACAATGAGCAGTTCTTC
NA	TRBV30	NA	TRBJ2-7	CAWSPRKGGFHEQYF	TGTGCCTGGAGTCCCCGAAAGGGGGGTTTCCACGAGCAGTACTTC
NA	TRBV5-1	once	TRBJ2-7	CASSLEAGPYEQYF	TGCGCCAGCAGCTTGGAGGCAGGACCCTACGAGCAGTACTTC
TRBD2	TRBV9	once	TRBJ2-2	CASSSFLAGNTGELFF	TGTGCCAGCAGCTCGTTCCTAGCGGGGAACACCGGGGAGCTGTTTTTT
NA	TRBV12-3/TRBV12-4	NA	TRBJ2-3	CASSRRSPDTQYF	TGTGCCAGCAGCCGGAGGAGTCCAGATACGCAGTATTTT
NA	TRBV3-1	few	TRBJ1-5	CASSQGLDQPQHF	TGTGCCAGCAGCCAGGGCTTAGACCAGCCCCAGCATTTT
TRBD2	TRBV5-1	NA	TRBJ2-3	CASSLAVSGGADTQYF	TGCGCCAGCAGCTTGGCCGTAAGCGGGGGGGCGGATACGCAGTATTTT
NA	TRBV29-1	NA	TRBJ2-3	CSVAPGGTDTQYF	TGCAGCGTTGCCCCGGGGGGCACAGATACGCAGTATTTT
TRBD2	TRBV2	NA	TRBJ2-2	CASSGLAGEGGELFF	TGTGCCAGCAGTGGTTTAGCGGGGGAAGGCGGGGAGCTGTTTTTT
NA	TRBV5-6	once	TRBJ1-5	CASSFRGRNSNQPQHF	TGTGCCAGCAGCTTCCGGGGCAGAAATAGCAATCAGCCCCAGCATTTT